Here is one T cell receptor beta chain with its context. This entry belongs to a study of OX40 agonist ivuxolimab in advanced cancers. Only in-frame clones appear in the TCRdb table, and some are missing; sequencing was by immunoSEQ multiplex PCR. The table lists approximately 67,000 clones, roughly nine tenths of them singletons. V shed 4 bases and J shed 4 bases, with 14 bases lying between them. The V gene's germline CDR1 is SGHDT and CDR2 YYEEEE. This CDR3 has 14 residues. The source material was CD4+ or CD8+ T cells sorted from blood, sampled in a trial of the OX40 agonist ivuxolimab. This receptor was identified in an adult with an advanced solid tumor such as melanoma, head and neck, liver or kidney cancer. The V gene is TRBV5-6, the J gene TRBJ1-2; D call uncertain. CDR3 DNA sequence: TGTGCCAGCAGCCTTTTCGACGGAGTCTATGGCTACACCTTC. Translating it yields CASSLFDGVYGYTF.